This is a list of T cell receptor beta chains from one sample in a study of cytomegalovirus exposure and HLA in healthy donors. The protocol was immunoSEQ multiplex PCR, while the TCRdb copy is restricted to in-frame clones and leaves out a portion. This sample has 150,000 to 200,000 clones, with 60% to 80% found just once. Sequencing was performed on PBMCs. The receptors were sampled from a man aged 55 to 70 in good health and CMV-seronegative. The CDR3 runs from the conserved cysteine through the conserved F or W. The D gene is left open where the match is weak. Clone size appears in some rows only: once, few, many, or a class for an expanded clone.

clone size: .; D gene: TRBD1; J gene: TRBJ2-7; V gene: TRBV5-1; CDR3 protein: CASMTTGGEQYF; CDR3 DNA: TGCGCCAGCATGACCACAGGGGGCGAGCAGTACTTC
clone size: .; D gene: .; J gene: TRBJ2-2; V gene: TRBV19; CDR3 protein: CASSMTTNTGELFF; CDR3 DNA: TGTGCCAGTAGTATGACAACGAACACCGGGGAGCTGTTTTTT
clone size: .; D gene: TRBD2; J gene: TRBJ2-3; V gene: TRBV10-3; CDR3 protein: CAISARGSTDTQYF; CDR3 DNA: TGTGCCATCAGTGCGCGGGGGAGCACAGATACGCAGTATTTT
clone size: .; D gene: TRBD2; J gene: TRBJ2-7; V gene: TRBV6-5; CDR3 protein: CASSYSLAGYEQYF; CDR3 DNA: TGTGCCAGCAGTTACTCCCTAGCGGGCTACGAGCAGTACTTC
clone size: .; D gene: .; J gene: TRBJ2-2; V gene: TRBV5-4; CDR3 protein: CASSSRRANTGELFF; CDR3 DNA: TGTGCCAGCAGCTCCCGGAGGGCGAACACCGGGGAGCTGTTTTTT
clone size: few; D gene: .; J gene: TRBJ2-7; V gene: TRBV7-9; CDR3 protein: CASSLELYEQYF; CDR3 DNA: TGTGCCAGCAGCTTAGAACTCTACGAGCAGTACTTC
clone size: .; D gene: .; J gene: TRBJ2-2; V gene: TRBV30; CDR3 protein: CAWSVSGMNTGELFF; CDR3 DNA: TGTGCCTGGAGTGTATCAGGGATGAACACCGGGGAGCTGTTTTTT
clone size: .; D gene: TRBD1; J gene: TRBJ2-3; V gene: TRBV5-1; CDR3 protein: CASSDRDRGGSTDTQYF; CDR3 DNA: TGCGCCAGCAGCGACCGGGACAGGGGTGGATCAACAGATACGCAGTATTTT
clone size: .; D gene: TRBD2; J gene: TRBJ2-1; V gene: TRBV7-9; CDR3 protein: CASYGGSSYNEQFF; CDR3 DNA: TGTGCCAGCTACGGCGGGAGCTCCTACAATGAGCAGTTCTTC
clone size: .; D gene: .; J gene: TRBJ2-3; V gene: TRBV2; CDR3 protein: CASSELRVTDTQYF; CDR3 DNA: TGTGCCAGCAGTGAACTCCGGGTTACAGATACGCAGTATTTT
clone size: .; D gene: .; J gene: TRBJ1-5; V gene: TRBV28; CDR3 protein: CASRLRQGGNQPQNF; CDR3 DNA: TGTGCCAGCAGACTGAGGCAGGGTGGCAATCAGCCCCAGAATTTT
clone size: .; D gene: TRBD2; J gene: TRBJ2-5; V gene: TRBV18; CDR3 protein: CASSPPGLGRETQYF; CDR3 DNA: TGTGCCAGCTCACCACCGGGACTAGGTCGAGAGACCCAGTACTTC
clone size: .; D gene: TRBD1; J gene: TRBJ2-2; V gene: TRBV30; CDR3 protein: CAWSHRGKSTGELFF; CDR3 DNA: TGTGCCTGGAGTCACAGGGGTAAGAGCACCGGGGAGCTGTTTTTT
clone size: .; D gene: TRBD1; J gene: TRBJ2-4; V gene: TRBV7-9; CDR3 protein: CASSPDRGTKNIQYF; CDR3 DNA: TGTGCCAGCAGCCCGGACAGGGGAACCAAAAACATTCAGTACTTC
clone size: .; D gene: TRBD2; J gene: TRBJ2-7; V gene: TRBV2; CDR3 protein: CASSEPQFASGVSGDNEQYF; CDR3 DNA: TGTGCCAGCAGTGAACCTCAGTTTGCTTCGGGTGTTAGCGGGGACAACGAGCAGTACTTC
clone size: .; D gene: .; J gene: TRBJ2-5; V gene: TRBV5-1; CDR3 protein: CASSSVREGTQYF; CDR3 DNA: TGCGCCAGCAGCTCTGTACGGGAAGGGACCCAGTACTTC
clone size: few; D gene: .; J gene: TRBJ1-4; V gene: TRBV5-4; CDR3 protein: CASSLGGLGNEKLFF; CDR3 DNA: TGTGCCAGCAGCTTGGGCGGACTGGGTAATGAAAAACTGTTTTTT
clone size: .; D gene: TRBD2; J gene: TRBJ2-5; V gene: TRBV15; CDR3 protein: CATSRGHSGGAGETQYF; CDR3 DNA: TGTGCCACCAGCAGAGGGCATAGCGGGGGGGCCGGTGAGACCCAGTACTTC
clone size: .; D gene: TRBD1; J gene: TRBJ1-1; V gene: TRBV5-3; CDR3 protein: CARRDGQGWNTEAFF; CDR3 DNA: TGTGCCAGAAGGGACGGACAGGGATGGAACACTGAAGCTTTCTTT
clone size: few; D gene: TRBD1; J gene: TRBJ1-1; V gene: TRBV18; CDR3 protein: CASSPQRTGGTEAFF; CDR3 DNA: TGTGCCAGCTCACCACAACGGACAGGGGGCACTGAAGCTTTCTTT
clone size: .; D gene: .; J gene: TRBJ1-1; V gene: TRBV7-2; CDR3 protein: CASSPPYDSSEAFF; CDR3 DNA: TGTGCCAGCAGCCCCCCCTATGACAGTTCTGAAGCTTTCTTT
clone size: few; D gene: TRBD1; J gene: TRBJ2-2; V gene: TRBV13; CDR3 protein: CASSRTGPGELFF; CDR3 DNA: TGTGCCAGCAGCCGGACAGGGCCCGGGGAGCTGTTTTTT
clone size: .; D gene: .; J gene: TRBJ1-1; V gene: TRBV25-1; CDR3 protein: CASTGLTEAFF; CDR3 DNA: TGTGCCAGTACAGGGTTGACTGAAGCTTTCTTT
clone size: .; D gene: TRBD1; J gene: TRBJ2-2; V gene: TRBV11-2; CDR3 protein: CASSGRDRGTGELFF; CDR3 DNA: TGTGCCAGCAGCGGGCGGGACAGGGGCACCGGGGAGCTGTTTTTT
clone size: .; D gene: .; J gene: TRBJ2-1; V gene: TRBV2; CDR3 protein: CASREGLRFYNEQFF; CDR3 DNA: TGTGCCAGCAGGGAGGGGCTACGATTCTACAATGAGCAGTTCTTC
clone size: .; D gene: .; J gene: TRBJ1-5; V gene: TRBV14; CDR3 protein: CASASGIGQPQHF; CDR3 DNA: TGTGCCAGCGCTAGCGGTATCGGTCAGCCCCAGCATTTT
clone size: once; D gene: TRBD1; J gene: TRBJ2-1; V gene: TRBV19; CDR3 protein: CASSIRTGNEQFF; CDR3 DNA: TGTGCCAGTAGTATCCGGACAGGAAATGAGCAGTTCTTC
clone size: once; D gene: TRBD1; J gene: TRBJ1-1; V gene: TRBV10-3; CDR3 protein: CAISDPDRVTEAFF; CDR3 DNA: TGTGCCATCAGTGACCCTGACAGGGTCACTGAAGCTTTCTTT
clone size: .; D gene: .; J gene: TRBJ1-1; V gene: TRBV19; CDR3 protein: CASRIGGENTEAFF; CDR3 DNA: TGTGCCAGTCGAATCGGAGGGGAGAACACTGAAGCTTTCTTT
clone size: .; D gene: TRBD2; J gene: TRBJ2-1; V gene: TRBV5-4; CDR3 protein: CASSQREGPNEQFF; CDR3 DNA: TGTGCCAGCAGCCAGCGGGAGGGCCCCAATGAGCAGTTCTTC
clone size: .; D gene: TRBD2; J gene: TRBJ2-3; V gene: TRBV4-1; CDR3 protein: CASSQDRSGGGGTDTQYF; CDR3 DNA: TGCGCCAGCAGCCAAGATCGGTCGGGCGGCGGGGGGACAGATACGCAGTATTTT
clone size: few; D gene: TRBD1; J gene: TRBJ1-4; V gene: TRBV5-1; CDR3 protein: CASSRTGINEKLFF; CDR3 DNA: TGCGCCAGCAGCAGGACAGGGATTAATGAAAAACTGTTTTTT
clone size: few; D gene: .; J gene: TRBJ1-2; V gene: TRBV7-5; CDR3 protein: CVRSPRLQGGSNYGYTF; CDR3 DNA: TGTGTCAGAAGCCCGAGGTTACAGGGCGGTTCAAACTATGGCTACACCTTC
clone size: .; D gene: .; J gene: TRBJ1-3; V gene: TRBV4-1; CDR3 protein: CASSPVGLTGSSGNTIYF; CDR3 DNA: TGCGCCAGCAGCCCTGTCGGCTTGACAGGCAGCTCTGGAAACACCATATATTTT
clone size: .; D gene: .; J gene: TRBJ1-1; V gene: TRBV5-4; CDR3 protein: CASSLGQVGTEAFF; CDR3 DNA: TGTGCCAGCAGCTTGGGACAGGTGGGAACTGAAGCTTTCTTT
clone size: .; D gene: TRBD2; J gene: TRBJ2-7; V gene: TRBV29-1; CDR3 protein: CSVLAGRYEQYF; CDR3 DNA: TGCAGCGTACTAGCGGGACGTTACGAGCAGTACTTC
clone size: once; D gene: TRBD2; J gene: TRBJ2-3; V gene: TRBV7-6; CDR3 protein: CASSLDRTSGEIDTQYF; CDR3 DNA: TGTGCCAGCAGCTTGGATAGGACTAGCGGGGAGATAGATACGCAGTATTTT
clone size: .; D gene: .; J gene: TRBJ1-5; V gene: TRBV4-3; CDR3 protein: CASSQDAVLMEPQNF; CDR3 DNA: TGCGCCAGCAGCCAAGATGCGGTTCTCATGGAGCCCCAGAATTTT
clone size: .; D gene: TRBD2; J gene: TRBJ2-1; V gene: TRBV5-4; CDR3 protein: CASRGGERYNEQFF; CDR3 DNA: TGTGCCAGCAGGGGGGGGGAGAGATACAATGAGCAGTTCTTC
clone size: .; D gene: TRBD1; J gene: TRBJ1-4; V gene: TRBV7-8; CDR3 protein: CASSTPRTGDNEKLFF; CDR3 DNA: TGTGCCAGCAGCACCCCGCGGACAGGGGATAATGAAAAACTGTTTTTT
clone size: .; D gene: TRBD1; J gene: TRBJ1-1; V gene: TRBV4-2; CDR3 protein: CASTIGTGNTEAFF; CDR3 DNA: TGTGCCAGCACCATCGGGACAGGGAACACTGAAGCTTTCTTT
clone size: few; D gene: .; J gene: TRBJ1-5; V gene: TRBV7-6; CDR3 protein: CASSLGRGGSNQPQNF; CDR3 DNA: TGTGCCAGCAGCTTAGGCAGGGGTGGGAGCAATCAGCCCCAGAATTTT
clone size: .; D gene: .; J gene: TRBJ2-2; V gene: TRBV7-2; CDR3 protein: CASSGQTNTGELFF; CDR3 DNA: TGTGCCAGCAGCGGACAGACTAACACCGGGGAGCTGTTTTTT
clone size: .; D gene: .; J gene: TRBJ1-1; V gene: TRBV6-1; CDR3 protein: CASSAQGWDTEAFF; CDR3 DNA: TGTGCCAGCAGTGCTCAGGGGTGGGACACTGAAGCTTTCTTT
clone size: .; D gene: TRBD1; J gene: TRBJ1-2; V gene: TRBV2; CDR3 protein: CASSRDRVGGYTF; CDR3 DNA: TGTGCCAGCAGTCGGGACAGGGTGGGTGGCTACACCTTC
clone size: .; D gene: .; J gene: TRBJ1-4; V gene: TRBV5-6; CDR3 protein: CASRRLDRDEKLFF; CDR3 DNA: TGTGCCAGCAGAAGACTCGACCGAGATGAAAAACTGTTTTTT
clone size: .; D gene: TRBD2; J gene: TRBJ2-5; V gene: TRBV15; CDR3 protein: CATSRGGSKGKETQYF; CDR3 DNA: TGTGCCACCAGCAGAGGCGGGAGTAAGGGAAAAGAGACCCAGTACTTC
clone size: .; D gene: TRBD1; J gene: TRBJ1-2; V gene: TRBV19; CDR3 protein: CASSVTGGYGYTF; CDR3 DNA: TGTGCCAGTAGTGTGACAGGGGGGTATGGCTACACCTTC